This T cell receptor (beta chain) was identified in a study of cytomegalovirus exposure and HLA in healthy donors. Researchers ran the PCR with 60 Vbeta and 13 Jbeta primers. Assay: immunoSEQ multiplex PCR; the TCRdb copy retains only in-frame clones and omits some. The sample has more than 150,000 clones, 75% to 85% seen once; the top ten hold about 2.5%. The CDR3 has 16 residues. V shed 3 bases and J shed 1 base, with 10 bases lying between them. Germline V CDR1 and CDR2: MNHNY, SVGAGI (reference sequence). Study findings and constraints: Accurate HLA-A and HLA-B prediction from TCR beta sequences was reported for most subjects.

Turning to this clone: Its specificity is unknown.

This chain links TRBV6-6 with TRBJ1-6; D perhaps matches TRBD1 (6 bases). The sample taken for sequencing was PBMCs. The receptor was isolated from a woman aged 30 to 39 in good health and CMV-seropositive. CDR3 in DNA: TGTGCCAGCAGTTATCGAGGGGGTTCCTATAATTCACCCCTCCACTTT. Translated: CASSYRGGSYNSPLHF.